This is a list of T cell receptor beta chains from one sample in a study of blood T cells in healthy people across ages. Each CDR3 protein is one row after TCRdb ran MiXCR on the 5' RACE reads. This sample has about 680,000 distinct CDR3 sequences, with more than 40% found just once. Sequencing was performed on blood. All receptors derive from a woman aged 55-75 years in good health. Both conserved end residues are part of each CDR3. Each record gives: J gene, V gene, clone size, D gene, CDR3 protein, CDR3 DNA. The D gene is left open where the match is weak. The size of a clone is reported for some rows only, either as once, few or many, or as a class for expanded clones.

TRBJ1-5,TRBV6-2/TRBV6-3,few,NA,CASRDSNQPQHF,TGTGCCAGCCGCGATAGCAATCAGCCCCAGCATTTT
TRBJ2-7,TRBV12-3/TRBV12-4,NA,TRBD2,CASSPGLAGGRSEQYF,TGTGCCAGCAGTCCAGGACTAGCGGGAGGTCGTAGCGAGCAGTACTTC
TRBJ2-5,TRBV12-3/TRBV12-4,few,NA,CASSLVSYGTQYF,TGTGCCAGCAGTTTAGTCTCCTATGGGACCCAGTACTTC
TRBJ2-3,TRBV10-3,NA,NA,CAIRDAVGAGTDTQYF,TGTGCCATCAGGGACGCAGTGGGGGCTGGGACAGATACGCAGTATTTT
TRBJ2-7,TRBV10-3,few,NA,CAISESRQPPYEQYF,TGTGCCATCAGTGAGTCGAGACAGCCTCCCTACGAGCAGTACTTC
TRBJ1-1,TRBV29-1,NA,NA,CGVVRANTEAFF,TGCGGCGTTGTTAGAGCGAACACTGAAGCTTTCTTT
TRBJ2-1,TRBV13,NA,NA,CASSPLTSSYNEQFF,TGTGCCAGCAGCCCCTTGACTAGTTCCTACAATGAGCAGTTCTTT
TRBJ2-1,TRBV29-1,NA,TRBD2,CSVLGLAGEREQFF,TGCAGCGTTTTGGGACTAGCGGGAGAGCGAGAGCAGTTCTTC
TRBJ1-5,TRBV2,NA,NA,CASSEEGRGQPQHF,TGTGCCAGCAGTGAAGAAGGGAGGGGTCAGCCCCAGCATTTT
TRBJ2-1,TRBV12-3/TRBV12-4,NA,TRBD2,CASNPGREGSFF,TGTGCCAGCAATCCTGGCCGGGAGGGTTCGTTCTTC
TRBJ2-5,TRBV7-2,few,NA,CASSLRRGRETQYF,TGTGCCAGCAGCTTAAGGAGGGGGAGAGAGACCCAGTACTTC
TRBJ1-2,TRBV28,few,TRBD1,CASSFGQDYGYTF,TGTGCCAGCAGTTTCGGACAGGACTATGGCTACACCTTC
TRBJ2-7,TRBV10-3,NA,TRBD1,CAISEAGQGSSRQYF,TGTGCCATCAGTGAGGCGGGACAGGGAAGCTCAAGGCAGTACTTC
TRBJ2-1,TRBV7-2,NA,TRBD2,CASGPRLAGPNEQFF,TGTGCCAGCGGACCCCGACTAGCGGGACCCAATGAGCAGTTCTTC
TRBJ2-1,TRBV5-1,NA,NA,CASSLQGVRETQFF,TGCGCCAGCAGCTTACAGGGAGTCCGAGAGACCCAGTTCTTC
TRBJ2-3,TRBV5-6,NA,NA,CASRRGMTDTQYF,TGTGCCAGCAGACGCGGGATGACAGATACGCAGTATTTT
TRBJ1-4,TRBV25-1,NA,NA,CASSEILGGSPTNEKLFF,TGTGCCAGCAGTGAAATCTTAGGTGGAAGTCCAACTAATGAAAAACTGTTTTTT
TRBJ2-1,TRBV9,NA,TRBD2,CASSRAGRSYNEQFF,TGTGCCAGCAGCAGAGCGGGGCGCTCCTACAATGAGCAGTTCTTC
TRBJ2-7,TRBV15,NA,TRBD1,CATSSQGESYEQYF,TGTGCCACCAGCTCCCAGGGGGAGTCCTACGAGCAGTACTTC
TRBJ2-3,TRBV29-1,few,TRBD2,CSVILAGVRSDTQYF,TGCAGCGTAATCCTAGCGGGAGTAAGGTCAGATACGCAGTATTTT
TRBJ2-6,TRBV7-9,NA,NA,CASSVGGGANVLTF,TGTGCCAGCAGCGTTGGCGGTGGGGCCAACGTCCTGACTTTC
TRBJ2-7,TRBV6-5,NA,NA,CASSYDGGAPYEQYF,TGTGCCAGCAGTTACGATGGGGGGGCTCCCTACGAGCAGTACTTC
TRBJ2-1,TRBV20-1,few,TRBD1,CSAKPGTGGHYEQFF,TGCAGTGCTAAACCCGGGACAGGGGGCCACTATGAGCAGTTCTTC
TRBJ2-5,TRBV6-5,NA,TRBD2,CASSYPARREGFQETQYF,TGTGCCAGCAGCTACCCAGCCCGACGGGAGGGATTCCAAGAGACCCAGTACTTC
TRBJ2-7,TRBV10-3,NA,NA,CAIRGAGRGYEQYF,TGTGCCATAAGGGGGGCAGGGAGAGGGTACGAGCAGTACTTC
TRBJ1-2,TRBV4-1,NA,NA,CASSPTPRPDGYGYTF,TGCGCCAGCAGCCCTACACCCCGACCAGACGGCTATGGCTACACCTTC
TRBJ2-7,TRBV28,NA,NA,CASSFRSGARNEQYF,TGTGCCAGCAGTTTCCGGTCGGGGGCAAGGAACGAGCAGTACTTC
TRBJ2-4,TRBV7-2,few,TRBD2,CASTSWAAGGKNIQYF,TGTGCCAGCACCTCCTGGGCGGCGGGAGGCAAAAACATTCAGTACTTC
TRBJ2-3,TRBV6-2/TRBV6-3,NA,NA,CASSYTTGTQYF,TGTGCCAGCAGTTACACGACCGGGACGCAGTATTTT
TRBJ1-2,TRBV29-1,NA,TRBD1,CSVAQQGAGYGYTF,TGCAGCGTTGCCCAACAGGGGGCCGGCTATGGCTACACTTTC
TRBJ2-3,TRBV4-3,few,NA,CASSPRLGSRDTQYF,TGCGCCAGCAGCCCCAGACTAGGTAGTAGGGATACGCAGTATTTT
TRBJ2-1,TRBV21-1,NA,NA,CASSNGLAGVINEQFF,TGTGCCAGCAGCAACGGACTAGCGGGAGTTATAAATGAGCAGTTCTTC
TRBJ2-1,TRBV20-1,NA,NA,CSAEGGGRMRSYNEQFF,TGCAGTGCTGAGGGGGGTGGGCGAATGAGGTCCTACAATGAGCAGTTCTTC
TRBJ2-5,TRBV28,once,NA,CASSPPGYETQYF,TGTGCCAGCAGTCCGCCCGGATACGAGACCCAGTACTTC
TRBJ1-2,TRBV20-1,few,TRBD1,CSGTGGADNYGYTF,TGCAGCGGGACAGGTGGGGCGGATAACTATGGCTACACCTTC